Presented here are 25 T cell receptor beta chains from one specimen sequenced in a study of PD-L1 blockade in urothelial cancer. The sample's time point: pretreatment peripheral blood. TCRdb's table, derived via immunoSEQ multiplex PCR, lists solely in-frame clones and lacks some. Of 38,000 or so clones in the sample, 85% were seen once. Material: PBMCs, obtained around atezolizumab (anti-PD-L1) treatment. The receptors shown here come from an elderly man with urothelial cancer.

V is TRBV19 and J is TRBJ2-3, with 7 bases lining up with TRBD1. CDR3 length equals 17 residues. Germline V lookup: CDR1 LNHDA, CDR2 SQIVND (reference sequence). The trim removed 5 bases at V and 4 bases at J, leaving 15 bases unmatched. CDR3 protein: CASSPGQTYSRSDTQYF. The DNA of the CDR3 is TGTGCCAGTAGTCCGGGACAGACTTATAGCAGGTCAGATACGCAGTATTTT. Variable domain in full (rest from reference TRBV19 and TRBJ2-3): DGGITQSPKYLFRKEGQNVTLSCEQNLNHDAMYWYRQDPGQGLRLIYYSQIVNDFQKGDIAEGYSVSREKKESFPLTVTSAQKNPTAFYLCASSPGQTYSRSDTQYFGPGTRLTVL.

The chain recombines TRBV11-2 with TRBJ2-3, with TRBD2 matching 12 bases. The V gene's germline CDR1 is SGHAT and CDR2 FQNNGV. J was trimmed by 1 base and V by 4 bases; bases with no gene match: 0. The CDR3 sequence is 15 residues long. Here the CDR3 DNA reads TGTGCCAGCAGCTGGACTAGCGGGGGCACAGATACGCAGTATTTT. Residues: CASSWTSGGTDTQYF.

The chain couples TRBV6-5 to TRBJ2-1; D is perhaps TRBD2 (6 bases). This CDR3 has 10 amino acids. Germline V gives CDR1 MNHEY, CDR2 SVGAGI. CDR3 in amino acids: CDRGSGEQFF. As DNA, the CDR3 is TGTGATCGGGGGTCTGGTGAGCAGTTCTTC.

V gene TRBV27 combines with J gene TRBJ2-7, with D perhaps matching TRBD2 (7 bases). The CDR3 runs to 13 residues. V lost 3 bases to trimming and J lost 6 bases, with 12 bases between them. Germline V gives CDR1 MNHEY, CDR2 SMNVEV (reference sequence). The CDR3 reads CASSLGGRGEQYF. The DNA of the CDR3 is TGTGCCAGCAGTTTGGGGGGGCGAGGCGAGCAGTACTTC.

This chain joins TRBV7-9 and TRBJ1-1; possible D gene TRBD1, 5 bases. The V gene's germline CDR1 is SEHNR and CDR2 FQNEAQ (reference sequence). The CDR3 spans 13 residues. V lost 7 bases and J lost 3, with 12 bases in between. CDR3 amino acids: CASKTGGYTEAFF. The CDR3 DNA reads TGTGCCAGCAAGACTGGGGGGTACACTGAAGCTTTCTTT.

The chain employs TRBV10-3 and TRBJ2-6; 9 bases match TRBD1. Germline V gives CDR1 ENHRY, CDR2 SYGVKD. The CDR3 extends over 18 amino acids. V dropped 9 bases and J dropped 0; count of bases not matched to a gene: 12. The CDR3: CAIYPGQGSSSGANVLTF. The CDR3 DNA is TGTGCCATATATCCGGGACAGGGATCAAGCTCTGGGGCCAACGTCCTGACTTTC.

The rearrangement links TRBV11-2 to TRBJ2-5; 10 nucleotides agree with TRBD2. The CDR3 is made up of 16 amino acids. The germline V gene encodes CDR1 SGHAT and CDR2 FQNNGV. The V gene end was trimmed by 1 base and the J gene end by 4 bases; junction bases not matched to a gene: 6. The CDR3 nucleotides are TGTGCCAGCAGCTTAGGGAGCGGGAGGGTCCTAGAGACCCAGTACTTC. This gives the protein CASSLGSGRVLETQYF.

This sequence joins TRBV7-2 and TRBJ2-1; D is ambiguous. There are 12 residues in the CDR3. V dropped 11 bases and J dropped 0 bases, with 8 bases sitting between them. CDR1 SGHTA and CDR2 FQGNSA come from the germline V gene. The CDR3 DNA reads as TGTGCCGTGAGCTACTCCTACAATGAGCAGTTCTTC. Protein sequence: CAVSYSYNEQFF. Complete variable domain (other parts from reference TRBV7-2 and TRBJ2-1): GAGVSQSPSNKVTEKGKDVELRCDPISGHTALYWYRQSLGQGLEFLIYFQGNSAPDKSGLPSDRFSAERTGGSVSTLTIQRTQQEDSAVYLCAVSYSYNEQFFGPGTRLTVL.

This clone appeared a few times. This CDR3 reads CAISDSSRTGYYGYTF. The DNA for the CDR3 is TGTGCCATCAGTGATAGTTCCAGGACAGGGTACTATGGCTACACCTTC. The rearrangement uses TRBV10-3 and TRBJ1-2; 8 nucleotides match TRBD1. This CDR3 comprises 16 residues. Germline CDR1 reads ENHRY; CDR2 reads SYGVKD. V shed 3 bases and J 3 bases; nucleotides not matched to a gene: 9.

The chain employs TRBV7-9 and TRBJ2-3; the D gene is possibly TRBD1 (6 bases). Per the germline V gene, CDR1 is SEHNR and CDR2 is FQNEAQ (reference sequence). The CDR3 runs 14 residues. The ends were cut back, 5 bases at V and 4 bases at J, with 13 bases in the middle. In DNA, the CDR3 is TGTGCCAGCAGCCCGCAGGGGCCTGCAGATACGCAGTATTTT. This translates into CASSPQGPADTQYF.

The chain is built from TRBV4-1 and TRBJ1-1; D is ambiguous. CDR3 size: 16 residues. Trimming shortened V by 2 bases and J by 1 base, and 14 bases separated the two germline ends. Germline V gene sequence: CDR1 MGHRA, CDR2 YSYEKL. CDR3 sequence reads: CASSQTFRRQNTEAFF. The CDR3 nucleotides read TGCGCCAGCAGCCAAACCTTCCGCAGGCAGAACACTGAAGCTTTCTTT.

V and J are TRBV2 and TRBJ2-1, with D unclear. Germline V CDR1 and CDR2: SNHLY, FYNNEI. The length of the CDR3 is 13 residues. Deletions cut 8 bases from V and 4 bases from J, with 12 bases between. The chain's CDR3 is CASRGRAYNEQFF. The CDR3 nucleotides read TGTGCCAGCCGAGGCCGAGCTTACAATGAGCAGTTCTTC.

The chain links TRBV6-5 to TRBJ1-2; maybe TRBD1 (6 bases). The germline gives CDR1 MNHEY, CDR2 SVGAGI. V gave up 6 bases and J gave up 1 base, with 12 bases separating them. The CDR3 consists of 14 residues. CDR3 in amino acids: CASSPQGFNYGYTF. In nucleotides, the CDR3 is TGTGCCAGCAGCCCACAGGGCTTTAACTATGGCTACACCTTC.

The chain's CDR3 is CASASGTGPEKLFF. DNA of the CDR3: TGCGCCAGCGCATCCGGGACAGGGCCTGAAAAACTGTTTTTT. The rearrangement uses TRBV5-1 and TRBJ1-4; 9 bases are a match to TRBD1. This CDR3 region has 14 residues. Germline V lookup: CDR1 SGHRS, CDR2 YFSETQ. Trimming cost V 7 bases and J 7 bases; bases outside gene matches: 8.

V gene TRBV10-1 combines with J gene TRBJ2-5, with 10 bases matching TRBD2. The CDR3 has 16 amino acids. The V gene end was trimmed by 3 bases and the J gene end by 1 base; junction bases not matched to a gene: 5. Germline V gene sequence: CDR1 WNHNN, CDR2 SYGVQD (reference sequence). CDR3 bases: TGCGCCAGCAGTGAAAGGAGCGGGAGGGCCCAAGAGACCCAGTACTTC. This translates into CASSERSGRAQETQYF.

The chain recombines TRBV5-4 with TRBJ2-5, with 7 bases identical to TRBD2. Trimming cost V 0 bases and J 7 bases; bases outside gene matches: 12. CDR1 SGHNT and CDR2 YYREEE come from the germline V gene (reference sequence). The CDR3 extends over 16 amino acids. The CDR3 sequence is CASSLGTSGMWGTQYF. The CDR3 DNA is TGTGCCAGCAGCTTGGGCACGAGCGGGATGTGGGGGACCCAGTACTTC.

V is TRBV28 and J is TRBJ2-7; 14 bases line up with TRBD2. Losses at the gene ends were 3 bases for V and 2 bases for J; bases not matched to a gene: 21. The CDR3 is made up of 22 amino acids. CDR1 and CDR2 from the germline V gene are MDHEN and SYDVKM. CDR3 region: CASSLRQGSRGLAGERPYEQYF. Here the CDR3 DNA reads TGTGCCAGCAGTTTGAGACAGGGGTCGAGGGGACTAGCGGGAGAAAGGCCCTACGAGCAGTACTTC.

The V gene is TRBV30, the J gene TRBJ1-2; D gene uncertain. CDR1 is GTSNPN and CDR2 is SVGIG in the germline V gene (reference sequence). The V gene lost 2 bases and the J gene lost 7 bases, with 14 bases spanning the gap. This CDR3 is built from 13 residues. The CDR3: CAWSYDGELGYTF. The CDR3, as DNA: TGTGCCTGGAGTTATGATGGTGAGCTTGGCTACACCTTC.

The chain couples TRBV11-2 to TRBJ1-1, with TRBD1 identical over 8 bases. CDR1 and CDR2 (germline): SGHAT, FQNNGV. The CDR3 has 11 residues. J was trimmed by 11 bases and V by 1 base; bases with no gene match: 0. CDR3 sequence reads: CASSLGQGAFF. The CDR3 DNA is TGTGCCAGCAGCTTAGGACAGGGGGCTTTCTTT.

This clone appeared a few times. The chain recombines TRBV7-9 with TRBJ2-2, with a tentative D call TRBD1 (6 bases). Germline CDR1 and CDR2: SEHNR and FQNEAQ (reference sequence). Trimming took 0 bases from V and 3 from J, leaving 8 bases between them. The CDR3 covers 15 residues. CDR3 bases: TGTGCCAGCAGCTTAGCGGGGGCCGACACCGGGGAGCTGTTTTTT. This sequence encodes CASSLAGADTGELFF.

In its sample, this clone was seen once. The chain is built from TRBV30 and TRBJ1-3; the D is unclear. V lost 2 bases and J lost 0, with 11 bases in between. CDR1 and CDR2 from the germline V gene are GTSNPN and SVGIG (reference sequence). The CDR3 is 15 residues long. The CDR3 reads CAWSPGGFSGNTIYF. CDR3 DNA: TGTGCCTGGAGTCCCGGCGGCTTCTCTGGAAACACCATATATTTT. Full variable domain (missing parts from reference TRBV30 and TRBJ1-3): SQTIHQWPATLVQPVGSPLSLECTVEGTSNPNLYWYRQAAGRGLQLLFYSVGIGQISSEVPQNLSASRPQDRQFILSSKKLLLSDSGFYLCAWSPGGFSGNTIYFGEGSWLTVV.

The chain uses TRBV11-3 and TRBJ2-1, with 9 bases identical to TRBD2. Germline V gene data show CDR1 as SGHNT and CDR2 as YENEEA. The CDR3 has 13 residues. With V trimmed by 5 bases and J by 10 bases, 6 bases remained unmatched. CDR3 nucleotide sequence: TGTGCCAGCAGCGCCCATAGCGGGAGAGAGCAGTTCTTC. Protein sequence: CASSAHSGREQFF. Full variable domain (rest looked up from reference TRBV11-3 and TRBJ2-1): EAGVVQSPRYKIIEKKQPVAFWCNPISGHNTLYWYLQNLGQGPELLIRYENEEAVDDSQLPKDRFSAERLKGVDSTLKIQPAELGDSAVYLCASSAHSGREQFFGPGTRLTVL.

The chain joins TRBV7-9 to TRBJ2-2, with TRBD2 matching over 11 bases. Germline CDR1 is SEHNR and CDR2 is FQNEAQ (reference sequence). Trimming cost V 3 bases and J 0 bases; bases outside gene matches: 3. The CDR3 spans 17 residues. The CDR3 protein is CASSFPSGRSNTGELFF. In DNA, the CDR3 is TGTGCCAGCAGCTTCCCTAGCGGGAGGTCGAACACCGGGGAGCTGTTTTTT.

V and J are TRBV19 and TRBJ2-2, with 8 nucleotides matching TRBD1. After removal of 5 bases from V and 4 bases from J, the junction contained 3 bases not matched to a gene. CDR3 length equals 14 residues. In germline, CDR1 is LNHDA, CDR2 SQIVND (reference sequence). The CDR3 DNA follows: TGTGCCAGTAGTTCGACAGGGGCCACCGGGGAGCTGTTTTTT. It encodes CASSSTGATGELFF.

This chain joins TRBV5-1 and TRBJ2-1, with 9 bases lining up with TRBD1. Trimming removed 7 bases from V and 5 bases from J; junction bases left unmatched: 4. Germline V gives CDR1 SGHRS, CDR2 YFSETQ. The CDR3 consists of 13 residues. The CDR3: CASHDRGDNEQFF. CDR3 nucleotides: TGCGCCAGCCATGACAGGGGGGACAATGAGCAGTTCTTC.